These 32 T cell receptor beta chains were sequenced from one sample in a study of OX40 agonist ivuxolimab in advanced cancers. Only in-frame clones appear in the TCRdb table, and some are missing; sequencing was by immunoSEQ multiplex PCR. This table holds some 57,000 clones, around four fifths found once. The starting material was CD4+ or CD8+ T cells sorted from blood, obtained in a trial of the OX40 agonist ivuxolimab. These TCRs come from an adult with an advanced solid tumor such as melanoma, head and neck, liver or kidney cancer.

The chain combines TRBV5-5 with TRBJ1-1, with D maybe TRBD1 (5 bases). This CDR3 is 14 amino acids long. V was pared by 4 bases and J by 4 bases, with 14 bases between. Germline assignment: CDR1 SGHKS and CDR2 YYEKEE (reference sequence). The CDR3 sequence: CASSGGLWGTEAFF. For the CDR3, the DNA is TGTGCCAGCAGCGGGGGACTTTGGGGCACTGAAGCTTTCTTT.

This chain connects TRBV7-9 to TRBJ1-2, with D perhaps TRBD1 (5 bases). Germline V gives CDR1 SEHNR, CDR2 FQNEAQ (reference sequence). The V and J ends lost 1 base and 7 bases respectively, with 19 bases between them. CDR3 size: 16 residues. CDR3 sequence (DNA): TGTGCCAGCAGCTTAGGGGGGACTGGACGGGAGCGTGGCTACACCTTC. As protein: CASSLGGTGRERGYTF.

The chain combines TRBV29-1 with TRBJ2-3; D remains ambiguous. Between the trimmed V and J ends, which lost 4 bases and 0 bases, there was a span of 8 bases. Germline values: CDR1 SQVTM, CDR2 ANQGSEA. This CDR3 region has 13 residues. CDR3 protein: CSVGETSTDTQYF. CDR3 DNA sequence: TGCAGCGTTGGTGAAACTAGCACAGATACGCAGTATTTT.

The chain has TRBV6-5 and TRBJ2-7; a possible D gene is TRBD2 (5 bases). This CDR3 comprises 14 residues. CDR1 and CDR2 (germline): MNHEY, SVGAGI. Between the trimmed V and J ends, which lost 0 bases and 2 bases, there was a span of 8 bases. The CDR3 DNA follows: TGTGCCAGCAGTTACTCGAGAGGGACCTACGAGCAGTACTTC. Protein: CASSYSRGTYEQYF.

CDR3 bases: TGTGCCAGCAGCTTGGGTGACGGGCCCCACAATGAGCAGTTCTTC. Its translation is CASSLGDGPHNEQFF. This chain uses TRBV11-3 with TRBJ2-1; D is undetermined. V was cut by 3 bases and J by 5 bases, with 14 bases left in between. The CDR3 consists of 15 residues. The V gene's germline CDR1 is SGHNT and CDR2 YENEEA.

This clone is medium-sized within its sample. V is TRBV15 and J is TRBJ2-7, with D uncertain. Trimming cost V 5 bases and J 3 bases, with 17 bases left between them. CDR3 length equals 15 residues. In germline, CDR1 is LNHNV, CDR2 YYDKDF (reference sequence). The CDR3 region has the DNA TGTGCCACCAGCGGACGGCAGGAGCCCATCTACGAGCAGTACTTC. Protein: CATSGRQEPIYEQYF. Full variable domain (missing parts from reference TRBV15 and TRBJ2-7): DAMVIQNPRYQVTQFGKPVTLSCSQTLNHNVMYWYQQKSSQAPKLLFHYYDKDFNNEADTPDNFQSRRPNTSFCFLDIRSPGLGDTAMYLCATSGRQEPIYEQYFGPGTRLTVT.

The chain uses TRBV10-3 and TRBJ1-5, with TRBD1 matching over 8 bases. The CDR3 contains 13 residues. The ends lost 11 bases at V and 6 bases at J; junction bases unmatched: 9. From germline, CDR1 is ENHRY and CDR2 SYGVKD. CDR3 bases: TGTGCCCTATCGGACAGGGTAGGTCAGCCCCAGCATTTT. This codes for CALSDRVGQPQHF.

The genes are TRBV4-2 and TRBJ2-1, with D perhaps TRBD2 (5 bases). This CDR3 has 19 amino acids. Trimming took 0 bases from V and 0 from J, leaving 18 bases between them. Germline values: CDR1 LGHNA, CDR2 YNFKEQ. CDR3 amino acids: CASSQDRGLGYSSYNEQFF. The CDR3 nucleotides read TGTGCCAGCAGCCAAGATCGGGGATTGGGCTACAGCTCCTACAATGAGCAGTTCTTC.

The chain joins TRBV27 to TRBJ2-3; D possibly corresponds to TRBD2 (6 bases). Germline V gene data show CDR1 as MNHEY and CDR2 as SMNVEV (reference sequence). The V end was cut by 5 bases, the J end by 1 base, with 16 bases between. CDR3 size: 16 residues. CDR3 DNA sequence: TGTGCCAGCAGTCCCTATAGCGGTTTCGGCACAGATACGCAGTATTTT. Residues: CASSPYSGFGTDTQYF.

V is TRBV6-6 and J is TRBJ1-4, with 9 bases aligning to TRBD1. Germline lookup yields CDR1 MNHNY and CDR2 SVGAGI (reference sequence). This CDR3 region has 14 residues. The J segment lost 7 bases and the V segment lost 6 bases, leaving 6 bases of the junction unmatched. The CDR3 loop reads CASRWRQGGEKLFF. CDR3 DNA: TGTGCCAGCAGATGGCGACAGGGGGGTGAAAAACTGTTTTTT.

The V and J genes are TRBV6-4 and TRBJ1-2; D is possibly TRBD1 (5 bases). Germline V gene data show CDR1 as MRHNA and CDR2 as SNTAGT. The CDR3 spans 13 residues. Between the trimmed V and J ends, which lost 6 bases and 4 bases, there was a span of 12 bases. For the CDR3, the DNA is TGTGCCAGCAGCGCTGCTCAGGGCTATGGCTACACCTTC. Protein sequence: CASSAAQGYGYTF.

J is TRBJ2-3 and V is TRBV9; no definite D call. With 7 bases removed from V and 0 bases from J, the gap between germline ends came to 6 bases. The CDR3 spans 12 residues. The germline V gene encodes CDR1 SGDLS and CDR2 YYNGEE. CDR3 protein: CASARSTDTQYF. The CDR3 DNA follows: TGTGCCAGCGCACGGAGCACAGATACGCAGTATTTT.

The chain recombines TRBV11-1 with TRBJ2-7; D is unclear. The CDR3 is 11 amino acids. Germline V lookup: CDR1 SGHAT, CDR2 FQDESV (reference sequence). V lost 4 bases, J lost 2 bases, and 3 bases lay in between. The CDR3 region is CASSSAYEQYF. In DNA form, the CDR3 reads TGTGCCAGCAGCTCGGCCTACGAGCAGTACTTC.

The chain couples TRBV2 to TRBJ1-1, with a tentative D call TRBD1 (5 bases). The germline V gene has CDR1 SNHLY and CDR2 FYNNEI. Trimming stripped 7 bases from V and 6 bases from J, with 15 bases between. The CDR3 extends over 13 amino acids. The DNA of the CDR3 is TGTGCCAGCACTGATGAGGGGCATGCTGAAGCTTTCTTT. Translation gives CASTDEGHAEAFF.

J is TRBJ2-5 and V is TRBV4-1; 8 bases align to TRBD2. Per the germline V gene, CDR1 is MGHRA and CDR2 is YSYEKL. This CDR3 spans 14 amino acids. The V segment lost 2 bases and the J segment 5 bases; nucleotides outside the gene matches: 4. The DNA for the CDR3 is TGCGCCAGCAGCCAAACCCCGGGGGGGGAGACCCAGTACTTC. Its translation is CASSQTPGGETQYF.

This chain links TRBV4-3 with TRBJ1-1; D call uncertain. Between the trimmed V and J ends, which lost 4 bases and 0 bases, there was a span of 6 bases. CDR1 and CDR2 from the germline V gene are LGHNA and YSLEER. The length of the CDR3 is 13 residues. CDR3 nucleotide sequence: TGCGCCAGCAGCCTTCAGGTGAACACTGAAGCTTTCTTT. It encodes CASSLQVNTEAFF.

CDR3 region: CASSLLHYLNTEAFF. CDR3 coding DNA: TGTGCCAGCAGTTTACTTCACTACTTGAACACTGAAGCTTTCTTT. J is TRBJ1-1 and V is TRBV6-6; the D is unclear. The CDR3 spans 15 residues. Germline CDR1 MNHNY, CDR2 SVGAGI (reference sequence). V lost 4 bases and J lost 0, with 12 bases in between.

The chain recombines TRBV7-3 with TRBJ2-3; a possible D gene is TRBD1 (7 bases). The CDR3 length is 16 residues. Germline assignment: CDR1 SGHTA and CDR2 FQGTGA. V was cut by 4 bases and J by 8 bases, with 22 bases left in between. The CDR3 nucleotides are TGTGCCAGCAGCTCCCAGGGGGGCATTACTCCATCTACGCAGTATTTT. Translated, it gives CASSSQGGITPSTQYF.

The chain carries TRBV6-1 and TRBJ1-5; the match to TRBD1 covers 8 bases. V lost 5 bases and J lost 7; bases outside the gene matches: 4. The CDR3 loop spans 13 amino acids. Germline CDR1 reads MNHNS; CDR2 reads SASEGT. The CDR3 DNA is TGTGCCAGCAGTCCGGACAGGGAACAGCCCCAGCATTTT. Amino acids: CASSPDREQPQHF.

The V call is TRBV30, the J call TRBJ1-6; D is undetermined. Trimming removed 3 bases at V and 3 bases at J, with 9 bases between. This CDR3 has 14 residues. In germline, CDR1 is GTSNPN, CDR2 SVGIG (reference sequence). CDR3 protein: CAWSQAFYNSPLHF. In DNA, the CDR3 is TGTGCCTGGAGCCAGGCCTTCTATAATTCACCCCTCCACTTT. Combining the CDR3 with reference TRBV30 and TRBJ1-6 gives the whole variable domain SQTIHQWPATLVQPVGSPLSLECTVEGTSNPNLYWYRQAAGRGLQLLFYSVGIGQISSEVPQNLSASRPQDRQFILSSKKLLLSDSGFYLCAWSQAFYNSPLHFGNGTRLTVT.

The chain recombines TRBV6-4 with TRBJ1-5; D ambiguous. Germline assignment: CDR1 MRHNA and CDR2 SNTAGT. CDR3 size: 13 residues. Trimming pared 8 bases from V and 5 bases from J, leaving 13 bases between. The CDR3 DNA reads TGTGCCAGCGGGTTCCAGACCGATCAGCCCCAGCATTTT. It encodes CASGFQTDQPQHF.

This clone was seen at least ten times. The chain carries TRBV18 and TRBJ1-2, with D unresolved. CDR1 and CDR2 from the germline V gene are KGHSH and LQKENI. There are 12 residues in the CDR3. Trimming removed 3 bases from V and 7 bases from J, with 9 bases in between. CDR3 loop: CASSPDEGGYTF. The CDR3 nucleotides are TGTGCCAGCTCACCGGACGAGGGTGGCTACACCTTC.

This chain connects TRBV5-1 to TRBJ1-3, with D perhaps matching TRBD1 (5 bases). CDR1 SGHRS and CDR2 YFSETQ come from the germline V gene. V lost 0 bases, J lost 8 bases, and 18 bases lay in between. The CDR3 loop spans 16 amino acids. The CDR3 DNA reads TGCGCCAGCAGCTTGGCCGGAAGGACAACGGCGGACACCATATATTTT. Translated, it gives CASSLAGRTTADTIYF.

The gene calls are TRBV7-9 and TRBJ2-1; a weak D match, TRBD1 (6 bases). With 2 bases removed from V and 0 bases from J, the gap between germline ends came to 14 bases. In germline, CDR1 is SEHNR, CDR2 FQNEAQ (reference sequence). The CDR3 extends over 17 amino acids. This CDR3 is CASSLSRGSSSYNEQFF. For the CDR3, the DNA is TGTGCCAGCAGCTTATCTAGGGGGTCTAGCTCCTACAATGAGCAGTTCTTC.

The J gene is TRBJ2-7, the V gene TRBV6-1, with 7 bases aligning to TRBD1. This CDR3 is built from 11 residues. V dropped 6 bases and J dropped 4; count of bases not matched to a gene: 0. The germline CDR1 and CDR2 sequences are MNHNS and SASEGT. In DNA, the CDR3 is TGTGCCAGCAGGACAGGGTACGAGCAGTACTTC. This codes for CASRTGYEQYF.

This clone was counted a few times. The CDR3 sequence is CASSLGTGREEQYF. The CDR3 nucleotides read TGCGCCAGCAGCCTGGGGACAGGGCGAGAAGAGCAGTACTTC. The chain recombines TRBV5-1 with TRBJ2-7; 9 nucleotides agree with TRBD1. This CDR3 comprises 14 residues. The V gene's germline CDR1 is SGHRS and CDR2 YFSETQ. V shed 4 bases, J shed 7 bases, and the junction held 9 bases outside the gene matches. Supplemented by reference TRBV5-1 and TRBJ2-7, the full variable domain reads KAGVTQTPRYLIKTRGQQVTLSCSPISGHRSVSWYQQTPGQGLQFLFEYFSETQRNKGNFPGRFSGRQFSNSRSEMNVSTLELGDSALYLCASSLGTGREEQYFGPGTRLTVT.

The chain employs TRBV25-1 and TRBJ2-5; D gene ambiguous. The CDR3 has 13 amino acids. Germline V gene data show CDR1 as MGHDK and CDR2 as SYGVNS. Trimming pared 8 bases from V and 0 bases from J, leaving 10 bases between. CDR3: CASLGRYQETQYF. The CDR3 DNA follows: TGTGCCAGCCTTGGACGGTACCAAGAGACCCAGTACTTC.

In this sample, this clone turned up a few times. The chain combines TRBV9 with TRBJ2-1; the match to TRBD1 covers 8 bases. Germline V lookup: CDR1 SGDLS, CDR2 YYNGEE. Trimming took 2 bases from V and 4 from J; bases not matched to a gene: 5. The CDR3 covers 15 residues. The CDR3 nucleotides are TGTGCCAGCAGCGTGACAGGGGAAACGTACAATGAGCAGTTCTTC. It translates to CASSVTGETYNEQFF.

This chain connects TRBV30 to TRBJ2-7; the D call may be TRBD1 or TRBD2 (5 bases each). CDR3 size: 20 residues. Trimming took 1 base from V and 7 from J, leaving 35 bases between them. CDR1 and CDR2 (germline): GTSNPN, SVGIG (reference sequence). The CDR3 protein is CAWSGTLISYWGILPLEQYF. The CDR3 DNA is TGTGCCTGGAGTGGAACCCTCATCTCCTACTGGGGGATACTCCCTCTTGAGCAGTACTTC.

This chain joins TRBV7-8 and TRBJ1-1; no firm D call. The CDR3 extends over 13 amino acids. V dropped 8 bases and J dropped 1 base, with 11 bases sitting between them. Germline V gives CDR1 SGHVS, CDR2 FQNEAQ. CDR3 residues: CASGMRRNTEAFF. CDR3 bases: TGTGCCAGCGGGATGAGACGGAACACTGAAGCTTTCTTT.

The chain has TRBV11-1 and TRBJ1-1; D remains ambiguous. The germline gives CDR1 SGHAT, CDR2 FQDESV (reference sequence). CDR3 length: 14 residues. V was pared by 5 bases and J by 3 bases, with 13 bases between. CDR3 sequence reads: CASSLGNGDTEAFF. The CDR3, as DNA: TGTGCCAGCAGCCTCGGCAACGGGGACACTGAAGCTTTCTTT.

This chain uses TRBV28 with TRBJ2-1, with TRBD2 matching over 8 bases. With V trimmed by 5 bases and J by 6 bases, 6 bases remained unmatched. Germline assignment: CDR1 MDHEN and CDR2 SYDVKM. The length of the CDR3 is 14 residues. In DNA, the CDR3 is TGTGCCAGCAGTCCCGGGGGGGGGCTCAATGAGCAGTTCTTC. Translated: CASSPGGGLNEQFF.